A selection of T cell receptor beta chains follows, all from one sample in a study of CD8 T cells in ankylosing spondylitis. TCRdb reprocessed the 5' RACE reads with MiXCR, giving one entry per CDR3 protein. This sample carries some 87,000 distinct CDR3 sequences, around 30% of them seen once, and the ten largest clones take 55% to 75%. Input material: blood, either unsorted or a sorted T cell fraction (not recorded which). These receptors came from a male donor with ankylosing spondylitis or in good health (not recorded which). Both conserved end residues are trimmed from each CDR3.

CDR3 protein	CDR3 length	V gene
ASSSEGGNEQF	11	TRBV5-1
AISEKNIQY	9	TRBV10-3
ASSLSFDTGELF	12	TRBV5-6
ASSILRDRRSDGYT	14	TRBV19
ASSLAGTTQETQY	13	TRBV5-1
ASSQDVATGELF	12	TRBV3-1
ASSPVRVSETQY	12	TRBV5-5
ASSIHRDRTGELF	13	TRBV5-1
SARVPSLAGVETQY	14	TRBV20-1
ATSTWTHLTDTQY	13	TRBV15
SALTSGRYEQF	11	TRBV29-1
AGARSYNEQF	10	TRBV12-3/TRBV12-4
ASTTGGFTPGAF	12	TRBV7-2
ASSRGNTEAF	10	TRBV28
ASSSTLLVREQF	12	TRBV7-2
ASSKGTGDTDTQY	13	TRBV6-1
ASSQGAGGYEQY	12	TRBV12-3/TRBV12-4
ASEEPYTYEQY	11	TRBV7-6
ASSLGLAGLYQETQY	15	TRBV5-5
ASSLGLADNEQF	12	TRBV4-1
SATGEWNYGYT	11	TRBV20-1
SASQTDGYT	9	TRBV20-1
SAKGQGVVVDTEAF	14	TRBV20-1
ASSHRGQVGNTIY	13	TRBV12-3/TRBV12-4
ASRGEGGLAF	10	TRBV2
SARDWASGGTGELF	14	TRBV20-1
SASWLTLHSTYNEQF	15	TRBV20-1